This TCR beta chain emerged from a study of OX40 agonist ivuxolimab in advanced cancers. The protocol was immunoSEQ multiplex PCR, while the TCRdb copy is restricted to in-frame clones and leaves out a portion. The sample consists of 90,000 to 120,000 clones, approximately 89% of them appearing once. The length of the CDR3 is 17 residues. The ends lost 2 bases at V and 3 bases at J; junction bases unmatched: 6. Germline V gene sequence: CDR1 MDHEN, CDR2 SYDVKM. The sample here was CD4+ or CD8+ T cells sorted from blood, taken in a trial of the OX40 agonist ivuxolimab. This sequence was found in an adult with an advanced solid tumor such as melanoma, head and neck, liver or kidney cancer. This sequence joins TRBV28 and TRBJ2-3; 12 positions match TRBD2. CDR3 sequence: CASSLTWTSGKTDTQYF. DNA of the CDR3: TGTGCCAGCAGTTTAACCTGGACTAGCGGGAAAACAGATACGCAGTATTTT.